The 15 T cell receptor beta chains in this list originate from one sample, sequenced in a study of vaccination and CD4 T cells after COVID-19. Noted treatment: roughly 10-day PBMC culture with coronavirus spike peptide pools or control peptides (ViraFEST assay). CD4+ T cells that had been cultured provided DNA sequenced with the Oncomine TCR Beta short-read assay. TCRdb reprocessed the PCR reads with MiXCR, giving one entry per CDR3 protein. The profile shows 20,000 to 25,000 distinct CDR3 sequences, around 43% of them singletons. These receptors' antigens are unknown. Sequenced: CD4+ T cells from blood, cultured in vitro. The origin of the receptors is a human donor who had recovered from COVID-19.

The gene calls are TRBV4-3 and TRBJ1-5; D perhaps matches TRBD1 (6 bases). V was clipped by 0 bases and J by 0 bases, with 12 bases between them. The CDR3 is 17 amino acids. In germline, CDR1 is LGHNA, CDR2 YSLEER. CDR3 in amino acids: CASSQDIGGLSNQPQHF. For the CDR3, the DNA is TGCGCCAGCAGCCAAGATATCGGGGGCCTTAGCAATCAGCCCCAGCATTTT.

This clonotype was counted a few times. The J gene is TRBJ1-2, the V gene TRBV7-9, with D uncertain. The germline V and J ends were trimmed by 1 base and 8 bases, with 8 bases remaining between them. Germline CDR1 and CDR2: SEHNR and FQNEAQ (reference sequence). This CDR3 contains 12 residues. CDR3 sequence reads: CASSLDTAGYTF. As DNA, the CDR3 is TGTGCCAGCAGCTTAGATACGGCCGGCTACACCTTC.

The chain couples TRBV20-1 to TRBJ2-7, with a possible D match to TRBD1 (6 bases). Germline CDR1 reads DFQATT; CDR2 reads SNEGSKA (reference sequence). Trimming removed 5 bases from V and 0 bases from J, with 14 bases in between. CDR3 length: 14 residues. The CDR3 DNA reads as TGCAGTGCTTTCCGGGACACCGCCTCCTACGAGCAGTACTTC. Its translation: CSAFRDTASYEQYF.

This chain joins TRBV28 and TRBJ2-1, with 11 bases lining up with TRBD2. Looked up from germline, CDR1 is MDHEN and CDR2 is SYDVKM. With 3 bases clipped from V and 10 bases from J, the junction kept 14 bases outside the gene matches. The CDR3 is made up of 17 amino acids. The CDR3 spells CASSLKGLAARLGEQFF. CDR3 sequence (DNA): TGTGCCAGCAGTTTGAAGGGACTAGCGGCCCGCTTGGGGGAGCAGTTCTTC.

CDR3 coding DNA: TGTGCCAGCAGTGCAACACAGGGGGTCTATGGCTACACCTTC. It specifies CASSATQGVYGYTF. The J gene is TRBJ1-2, the V gene TRBV6-1; TRBD1 matches 8 bases. Germline CDR1 is MNHNS and CDR2 is SASEGT. J lost 4 bases, V lost 4 bases, and 5 bases had no gene match. The CDR3 totals 14 residues.

On this clonotype itself: One end of the junction does not line up with germline, which may come from a read error. The rearrangement links TRBV30 to TRBJ1-1; 7 nucleotides match TRBD1. The length of the CDR3 is 12 residues. Germline V gene lookup returns CDR1 GTSNPN and CDR2 SVGIG (reference sequence). In nucleotides, the CDR3 is TGTGCCTGGAGTGTACGGTCACCCGCGACAGGGTTT. This encodes CAWSVRSPATGF. Looking up the rest from reference TRBV30 and TRBJ1-1 gives the full variable domain: SQTIHQWPATLVQPVGSPLSLECTVEGTSNPNLYWYRQAAGRGLQLLFYSVGIGQISSEVPQNLSASRPQDRQFILSSKKLLLSDSGFYLCAWSVRSPATGFGQGTRLTVV.

V usage is TRBV6-1 and J usage is TRBJ1-1; possibly TRBD1 for D (5 bases). Trimming took 10 bases from V and 6 from J, leaving 21 bases between them. Germline assignment: CDR1 MNHNS and CDR2 SASEGT. The CDR3 loop spans 14 amino acids. CDR3 bases: TGTGCCATCAAACAAGAGGTCGGGACCTCTGAAGCTTTCTTT. It encodes CAIKQEVGTSEAFF.

The CDR3 region has the DNA TGTGCCAGCATCAGTCGGGGGAGGACCACTGAAGCTTTCTTT. Translating gives CASISRGRTTEAFF. The chain uses TRBV12-3 or TRBV12-4 and TRBJ1-1, with a tentative D call TRBD1 (5 bases). The germline V and J ends were trimmed by 7 bases and 4 bases, with 16 bases remaining between them. The CDR3 contains 14 residues.

The chain combines TRBV7-9 with TRBJ2-3; 7 bases line up with TRBD2. This CDR3 comprises 15 residues. CDR1 SEHNR and CDR2 FQNEAQ come from the germline V gene (reference sequence). Losses at the gene ends were 5 bases for V and 1 base for J; bases not matched to a gene: 6. The CDR3 reads CASSPQGGGTDTQYF. The CDR3 coding sequence is TGTGCCAGCAGCCCCCAGGGAGGGGGCACAGATACGCAGTATTTT. The complete variable domain, with remaining parts taken from reference TRBV7-9 and TRBJ2-3, reads DTGVSQNPRHKITKRGQNVTFRCDPISEHNRLYWYRQTLGQGPEFLTYFQNEAQLEKSRLLSDRFSAERPKGSFSTLEIQRTEQGDSAMYLCASSPQGGGTDTQYFGPGTRLTVL.

This clonotype was detected once. This sequence joins TRBV20-1 and TRBJ2-1; tentative D call: TRBD1 (5 bases). The CDR3 totals 14 residues. Germline V gene lookup returns CDR1 DFQATT and CDR2 SNEGSKA (reference sequence). Trimming took 7 bases from V and 8 from J, leaving 21 bases between them. CDR3 DNA: TGCAGTGGTCTGACAGCAATGTTTTCTTATGAGCAGTTCTTC. It is translated as CSGLTAMFSYEQFF.

This sequence joins TRBV7-2 and TRBJ1-5; D is perhaps TRBD1 (5 bases). Trimming left V 4 bases short and J 4 bases short, with 8 bases between. The CDR3 contains 13 residues. The germline gives CDR1 SGHTA, CDR2 FQGNSA. The CDR3 bases are TGTGCCAGCAGCTCCCGGGGGAATCAGCCCCAGCATTTT. Translating gives CASSSRGNQPQHF.

This clonotype is medium-sized in the sample. This chain joins TRBV27 and TRBJ1-1, with D possibly being TRBD1 (5 bases). V shed 3 bases and J shed 3 bases, with 8 bases lying between them. Germline values: CDR1 MNHEY, CDR2 SMNVEV (reference sequence). The CDR3 length is 13 residues. CDR3 sequence reads: CASSLSRDTEAFF. The DNA of the CDR3 is TGTGCCAGCAGTTTGTCCAGGGACACTGAAGCTTTCTTT.

The chain joins TRBV27 to TRBJ1-6; D not resolved. The length of the CDR3 is 15 residues. The V end was cut by 5 bases, the J end by 5 bases, with 13 bases between. Germline V CDR1 and CDR2: MNHEY, SMNVEV (reference sequence). In DNA form, the CDR3 reads TGTGCCAGCAGTCCGAGGAACCTCCATAATTCACCCCTCCACTTT. It yields the protein CASSPRNLHNSPLHF.

J is TRBJ2-7 and V is TRBV12-5, with D possibly matching TRBD2 (6 bases). Looked up from germline, CDR1 is LGHNT and CDR2 is FRNRAP. The CDR3 length is 14 residues. V was pared by 0 bases and J by 5 bases, with 11 bases between. CDR3 sequence: CASGLVPAGDEQYF. Here the CDR3 DNA reads TGTGCTAGTGGTTTGGTACCAGCGGGCGACGAGCAGTACTTC.

Written as DNA, the CDR3 is TGTGCCAGCAGTTTCGGACAGGTTCTGCATGGCTACACCTTC. This encodes CASSFGQVLHGYTF. The rearrangement joins TRBV28 to TRBJ1-2, with 7 bases that match TRBD1. V was pared by 3 bases and J by 6 bases, with 7 bases of the junction left unmatched. Germline CDR1 and CDR2: MDHEN and SYDVKM. The CDR3 runs 14 residues.